One T cell receptor beta chain is described in this entry. Busulfan-fludarabine conditioning, marrow transplant, and cyclophosphamide on days +3 and +4 were administered. This entry belongs to a study of T cells after posttransplantation cyclophosphamide. The CDR3 has 14 residues. The germline V gene encodes CDR1 MNHEY and CDR2 SMNVEV (reference sequence). V lost 5 bases, J lost 10 bases, and 17 bases lay in between. Clones were sequenced by immunoSEQ multiplex PCR, and TCRdb holds only the in-frame ones, with some missing. Of about 11,000 clones in the sample, around four fifths were seen once. The source was PBMCs, collected approximately 2,000 days after allogeneic stem cell transplant with posttransplant cyclophosphamide. The clonotype originates from a female patient aged 50 to 60 who received an allogeneic stem cell transplant from a related donor, was CMV-positive, and had no GVHD. Some T cells could come from the graft donor. This sequence joins TRBV27 and TRBJ1-4; D remains ambiguous. This chain's CDR3 is CASSLLPGSGKLFF. As DNA, the CDR3 is TGTGCCAGCAGTCTCCTCCCAGGAAGTGGAAAACTGTTTTTT.